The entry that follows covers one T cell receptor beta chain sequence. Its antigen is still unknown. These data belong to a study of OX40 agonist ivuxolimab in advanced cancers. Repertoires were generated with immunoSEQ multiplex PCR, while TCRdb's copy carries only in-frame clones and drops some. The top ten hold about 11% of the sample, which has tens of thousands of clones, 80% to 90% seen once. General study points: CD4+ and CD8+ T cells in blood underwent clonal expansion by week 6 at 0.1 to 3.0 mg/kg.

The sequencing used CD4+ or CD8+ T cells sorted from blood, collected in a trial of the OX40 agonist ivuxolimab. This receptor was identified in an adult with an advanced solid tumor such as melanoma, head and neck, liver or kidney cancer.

CDR3 loop: CASSLNTDREAFF. The CDR3 coding sequence is TGTGCCAGTAGTTTAAACACGGACCGTGAAGCTTTCTTT. This rearrangement joins TRBV19 to TRBJ1-1, with D hard to call. CDR1 and CDR2 (germline): LNHDA, SQIVND (reference sequence). The CDR3 totals 13 residues. Trimming stripped 5 bases from V and 7 bases from J, with 14 bases between.